One sample yielded the 18 T cell receptor beta chains listed below, sequenced in a study of cytomegalovirus exposure and HLA in healthy donors. The PCR ran on 60 Vbeta and 13 Jbeta primers. Method: immunoSEQ multiplex PCR; TCRdb's copy keeps in-frame clones and lacks some. This sample has roughly 200,000 clones; around 78% occur once, and the top ten carry around 14%. Sequencing was performed on PBMCs. All receptors derive from a woman in her twenties or thirties in good health and CMV-seropositive.

The rearrangement links TRBV5-4 to TRBJ2-3; D uncertain. CDR1 and CDR2 (germline): SGHNT, YYREEE (reference sequence). This CDR3 has 13 residues. V lost 4 bases and J 6 bases, leaving 12 bases between the germline ends. The CDR3 DNA reads as TGTGCCAGCAGCCCCCCGGGTACCGATACGCAGTATTTT. As protein: CASSPPGTDTQYF. The entire variable domain, with the rest obtained from reference TRBV5-4 and TRBJ2-3, is as follows: ETGVTQSPTHLIKTRGQQVTLRCSSQSGHNTVSWYQQALGQGPQFIFQYYREEENGRGNFPPRFSGLQFPNYSSELNVNALELDDSALYLCASSPPGTDTQYFGPGTRLTVL.

V is TRBV19 and J is TRBJ2-4; the D is unclear. Trimming pared 2 bases from V and 0 bases from J, leaving 8 bases between. This CDR3 spans 15 amino acids. Germline assignment: CDR1 LNHDA and CDR2 SQIVND (reference sequence). CDR3: CASSISRVAKNIQYF. The CDR3, as DNA: TGTGCCAGTAGTATATCACGGGTAGCCAAAAACATTCAGTACTTC.

This rearrangement joins TRBV7-2 to TRBJ2-1, with D possibly being TRBD1 (6 bases). The CDR3 length is 17 residues. CDR1 SGHTA and CDR2 FQGNSA come from the germline V gene. V was pared by 5 bases and J by 0 bases, with 17 bases between. CDR3 nucleotides: TGTGCCAGCAGCCGATCTTCAGGGGAGAGCTCCTACAATGAGCAGTTCTTC. Translated: CASSRSSGESSYNEQFF.

This sequence joins TRBV7-8 and TRBJ2-3; weak D call: TRBD1 (6 bases). The CDR3 spans 17 residues. V lost 5 bases and J 4 bases, leaving 22 bases between the germline ends. The germline CDR1 and CDR2 sequences are SGHVS and FQNEAQ. CDR3 nucleotide sequence: TGTGCCAGCAGCCCGCAACCGGGACACGGACTGGCAGATACGCAGTATTTT. Translating it yields CASSPQPGHGLADTQYF.

This clone is medium-sized in the sample. V usage is TRBV10-1 and J usage is TRBJ2-5, with 8 bases lining up with TRBD2. This CDR3 is 15 amino acids long. CDR1 and CDR2 (germline): WNHNN, SYGVQD (reference sequence). V shed 2 bases and J 4 bases; nucleotides not matched to a gene: 6. The CDR3 DNA sequence: TGCGCCAGCAGTGAGGGTAGCGGGGTTGGAGAGACCCAGTACTTC. Translation: CASSEGSGVGETQYF.

The genes are TRBV28 and TRBJ2-2; D gene unclear. CDR1 and CDR2 from the germline V gene are MDHEN and SYDVKM. Trimming removed 8 bases at V and 0 bases at J, with 10 bases between. The CDR3 has 14 residues. DNA of the CDR3: TGTGCCAGCCGAGTATCCTCGAACACCGGGGAGCTGTTTTTT. It is translated as CASRVSSNTGELFF.

This clone was seen ten or more times. This rearrangement joins TRBV29-1 to TRBJ1-4; 7 bases match TRBD1. CDR1 is SQVTM, CDR2 ANQGSEA, per germline. The CDR3 has 13 amino acids. The ends lost 6 bases at V and 3 bases at J; junction bases unmatched: 4. CDR3 residues: CSVYGQANEKLFF. The CDR3 nucleotides read TGCAGCGTATATGGACAGGCTAATGAAAAACTGTTTTTT.

The chain links TRBV5-1 to TRBJ2-5, with 7 bases matching TRBD1. The closer fit of TRBJ2-7 to the DNA end suggests the J call may be wrong. This CDR3 has 17 residues. Germline-derived CDR1 and CDR2 are SGHRS and YFSETQ. As DNA, the CDR3 is TGCGCCAGCAGCCCGTTGTCGACAGGGATTGATCCCTACGAGCAGTACTTC. Its translation: CASSPLSTGIDPYEQYF.

The rearrangement joins TRBV30 to TRBJ1-6; D is perhaps TRBD1 (6 bases). Germline CDR1 GTSNPN, CDR2 SVGIG (reference sequence). V lost 2 bases and J 10 bases, leaving 15 bases between the germline ends. There are 14 residues in the CDR3. The CDR3 nucleotides read TGTGCCTGGAGTCTTACAGGGAAGCGGTCACCCCTCCACTTT. It encodes CAWSLTGKRSPLHF.

The genes are TRBV11-3 and TRBJ2-3; a possible D gene is TRBD2 (5 bases). Germline V gives CDR1 SGHNT, CDR2 YENEEA. The CDR3 extends over 13 amino acids. V lost 11 bases to trimming and J lost 9 bases, with 21 bases between them. The CDR3 loop reads CAGSQSAGKTQYF. DNA for the CDR3: TGTGCCGGAAGCCAAAGTGCGGGCAAAACGCAGTATTTT.

This clone was recorded a few times. This chain links TRBV5-6 with TRBJ2-7; 15 positions agree with TRBD2. Per the germline V gene, CDR1 is SGHDT and CDR2 is YYEEEE. This CDR3 has 17 residues. Trimming cost V 3 bases and J 6 bases; bases outside gene matches: 10. The CDR3 DNA reads TGTGCCAGCAGCTCATACGGACTAGCGGGGGGGCTGCGCGAGCAGTACTTC. The encoded protein is CASSSYGLAGGLREQYF.

The chain links TRBV5-1 to TRBJ1-4, with 9 bases aligning to TRBD1. Germline loops: CDR1 SGHRS, CDR2 YFSETQ. The CDR3 spans 16 residues. The J segment lost 5 bases and the V segment lost 2 bases, leaving 7 bases of the junction unmatched. CDR3 coding DNA: TGCGCCAGCAGCTTCATAACCGGGACAGGGAATGAAAAACTGTTTTTT. This translates into CASSFITGTGNEKLFF.

V gene TRBV5-1 combines with J gene TRBJ2-5, with D unresolved. CDR1 and CDR2 (germline): SGHRS, YFSETQ. This CDR3 is 13 amino acids long. V was shortened by 4 bases and J by 4 bases, with 11 bases between the two germline ends. Here the CDR3 DNA reads TGCGCCAGCAGCGAGGAAAGTGGAGAGACCCAGTACTTC. Translated, it gives CASSEESGETQYF.

The rearrangement joins TRBV7-9 to TRBJ1-2; weak D call: TRBD1 (6 bases). V was cut by 1 base and J by 2 bases, with 11 bases left in between. The CDR3 runs to 15 residues. Germline V gives CDR1 SEHNR, CDR2 FQNEAQ (reference sequence). CDR3 in DNA: TGTGCCAGCAGCTTAGAGGGGGGGGGCAACTATGGCTACACCTTC. Translating it yields CASSLEGGGNYGYTF. The full variable domain, its missing parts supplied by reference TRBV7-9 and TRBJ1-2, is DTGVSQNPRHKITKRGQNVTFRCDPISEHNRLYWYRQTLGQGPEFLTYFQNEAQLEKSRLLSDRFSAERPKGSFSTLEIQRTEQGDSAMYLCASSLEGGGNYGYTFGSGTRLTVV.

This chain connects TRBV28 to TRBJ1-5; 9 bases line up with TRBD1. Per germline, CDR1 MDHEN and CDR2 SYDVKM. The V and J ends lost 4 bases and 6 bases, in that order; junction bases with no gene match: 4. The CDR3 contains 14 residues. The CDR3 DNA is TGTGCCAGCAGTTCCGGGACAGGGTTTCAGCCCCAGCATTTT. Its translation: CASSSGTGFQPQHF.

The chain employs TRBV19 and TRBJ2-1; TRBD2 is a possible D gene (5 bases). The CDR3 is 13 residues long. The ends were cut back, 7 bases at V and 0 bases at J, with 7 bases in the middle. The germline gives CDR1 LNHDA, CDR2 SQIVND (reference sequence). The CDR3 here is CASTTSSYNEQFF. CDR3 DNA sequence: TGTGCCAGTACAACTAGCTCCTACAATGAGCAGTTCTTC.

V and J are TRBV6-1 and TRBJ1-1; D remains unclear. Trimming took off 5 bases at V and 1 base at J, with 8 bases between the two ends. CDR3 length: 13 amino acids. In germline, CDR1 is MNHNS, CDR2 SASEGT. The CDR3 nucleotides read TGTGCCAGCAGTCTTACGGGGAACACTGAAGCTTTCTTT. This sequence encodes CASSLTGNTEAFF.

The gene calls are TRBV30 and TRBJ1-5; 7 nucleotides agree with TRBD1. V lost 1 base to trimming and J lost 5 bases; unmatched junction nucleotides: 2. The CDR3 totals 13 residues. Germline V lookup: CDR1 GTSNPN, CDR2 SVGIG (reference sequence). The CDR3 loop is CAWSGTGYQPQHF. The CDR3 DNA reads as TGTGCCTGGAGTGGGACAGGTTATCAGCCCCAGCATTTT.